This entry lists 17 T cell receptor beta chains sequenced from one sample in a study of T cell responses to AZD1222 COVID-19 vaccine listed by TCRdb under 2021. The sample's time point label, decoded: baseline before first vaccination. Receptor libraries were prepared by the immunoSEQ multiplex PCR assay. TCRdb provides this immuneACCESS table in a form limited to in-frame rearrangements. Some clones are lacking; in checked studies, under half of them reflect an unresolved V gene, and why the rest are absent is not known. Present in this sample are about 100,000 clones, about 87% of which were seen just once. The ten top clones hold under 2% of the sample. The specimen comprised peripheral blood, sampled on day 0 of AZD1222 vaccination. The origin of the receptors is an adult in good health.

V and J are TRBV7-9 and TRBJ2-1; 15 bases fit TRBD2. Germline V CDR1 and CDR2: SEHNR, FQNEAQ (reference sequence). The CDR3 runs 19 residues. Trimming removed 5 bases from V and 2 bases from J; junction bases left unmatched: 10. The CDR3 nucleotides are TGTGCCAGCAGCCCTCGGACTAGCGGGAGGGAGATCACCTACAATGAGCAGTTCTTC. Translating it yields CASSPRTSGREITYNEQFF.

This chain connects TRBV14 to TRBJ1-6, with D unclear. Trimming took off 5 bases at V and 8 bases at J, with 7 bases between the two ends. This CDR3 is 12 amino acids long. CDR1 is SGHDN, CDR2 FVKESK, per germline. The CDR3 reads CASSVGYSPLHF. CDR3 nucleotide sequence: TGTGCCAGCAGCGTAGGGTATTCACCCCTCCACTTT.

The chain uses TRBV7-2 and TRBJ2-3, with 11 bases that match TRBD2. The ends lost 2 bases at V and 5 bases at J; junction bases unmatched: 3. Germline assignment: CDR1 SGHTA and CDR2 FQGNSA. The length of the CDR3 is 15 residues. The CDR3 sequence is CASSLIAGGGDTQYF. The CDR3 DNA follows: TGTGCCAGCAGCTTAATAGCGGGAGGGGGAGATACGCAGTATTTT.

J is TRBJ2-1 and V is TRBV5-6, with 9 bases that match TRBD1. CDR1 and CDR2 (germline): SGHDT, YYEEEE. The CDR3 sequence is 16 residues long. V shed 7 bases, J shed 7 bases, and the junction held 15 bases outside the gene matches. CDR3 in amino acids: CASQGGWTGARNEQFF. CDR3 coding DNA: TGTGCCAGCCAAGGGGGATGGACAGGGGCTCGGAATGAGCAGTTCTTC.

V usage is TRBV24-1 and J usage is TRBJ2-1; D perhaps matches TRBD2 (6 bases). Deletions cut 2 bases from V and 10 bases from J, with 14 bases between. The germline gives CDR1 KGHDR, CDR2 SFDVKD. The CDR3 contains 14 residues. CDR3 nucleotide sequence: TGTGCCACCAGTGATTCGGACTATTTCCAAGAGCAGTTCTTC. Its translation is CATSDSDYFQEQFF.

This sequence joins TRBV7-9 and TRBJ2-5; D assignment may be TRBD1 or TRBD2 (5 bases each). CDR3 length: 13 amino acids. Per the germline V gene, CDR1 is SEHNR and CDR2 is FQNEAQ (reference sequence). V was pared by 1 base and J by 2 bases, with 5 bases between. DNA for the CDR3: TGTGCCAGCAGCTTAGGGGGGCAAGAGACCCAGTACTTC. It codes for CASSLGGQETQYF.

The rearrangement links TRBV27 to TRBJ2-3, with D possibly matching TRBD1 (5 bases). Looked up from germline, CDR1 is MNHEY and CDR2 is SMNVEV (reference sequence). The ends were cut back, 2 bases at V and 1 base at J, with 10 bases in the middle. The CDR3 loop spans 15 amino acids. CDR3 DNA: TGTGCCAGCAGTTTAAAGACAGACCGCACAGATACGCAGTATTTT. Encoded protein: CASSLKTDRTDTQYF.

The chain links TRBV30 to TRBJ2-1; D call uncertain. CDR3 size: 13 residues. V gave up 2 bases and J gave up 4 bases, with 9 bases separating them. The germline V gene has CDR1 GTSNPN and CDR2 SVGIG (reference sequence). CDR3 sequence (DNA): TGTGCCTGGAGTTGGACGGTATACAATGAGCAGTTCTTC. It encodes CAWSWTVYNEQFF. The full variable domain, in which reference TRBV30 and TRBJ2-1 provide the parts outside the CDR3, is SQTIHQWPATLVQPVGSPLSLECTVEGTSNPNLYWYRQAAGRGLQLLFYSVGIGQISSEVPQNLSASRPQDRQFILSSKKLLLSDSGFYLCAWSWTVYNEQFFGPGTRLTVL.

V usage is TRBV20-1 and J usage is TRBJ1-1; weak D call: TRBD1 (5 bases). Trimming stripped 3 bases from V and 1 base from J, with 9 bases between. The length of the CDR3 is 13 residues. Germline-derived CDR1 and CDR2 are DFQATT and SNEGSKA (reference sequence). The CDR3 DNA is TGCAGTGCTAGTCGGGGGGAGAACACTGAAGCTTTCTTT. Translation gives CSASRGENTEAFF.

This clone was seen a single time. The rearrangement uses TRBV28 and TRBJ1-4, with TRBD1 matching over 12 bases. The junction had 11 bases not matched to a gene; V was cut back by 5 bases and J by 13 bases. The CDR3 has 15 amino acids. Germline V gives CDR1 MDHEN, CDR2 SYDVKM. CDR3 DNA sequence: TGTGCCAGCAGTATATCCGGGACAGGGGGCCTCATACTGTTTTTT. It specifies CASSISGTGGLILFF.

The chain has TRBV2 and TRBJ2-7; D gene uncertain. This CDR3 is 13 amino acids long. V dropped 7 bases and J dropped 3 bases, with 13 bases sitting between them. Germline V gene data show CDR1 as SNHLY and CDR2 as FYNNEI. The CDR3 loop reads CASKGDGIYEQYF. The CDR3 coding sequence is TGTGCCAGCAAAGGCGACGGCATCTACGAGCAGTACTTC.

J is TRBJ1-2 and V is TRBV7-2, with D possibly matching TRBD1 (6 bases). The V and J ends lost 5 bases and 5 bases respectively, with 18 bases between them. Germline lookup yields CDR1 SGHTA and CDR2 FQGNSA. The CDR3 totals 15 residues. CDR3 residues: CASSLDGGASYGYTF. The DNA for the CDR3 is TGTGCCAGCAGCCTTGACGGGGGCGCGTCTTATGGCTACACCTTC.

This chain joins TRBV6-2 or TRBV6-3 and TRBJ1-1, with TRBD1 matching 8 bases. The V gene's germline CDR1 is MNHEY and CDR2 SVGEGT. After removal of 4 bases from V and 3 bases from J, the junction contained 4 bases not matched to a gene. The CDR3 has 14 amino acids. In DNA form, the CDR3 reads TGTGCCAGCAGTTTGGACAGGGTGTACACTGAAGCTTTCTTT. Translating gives CASSLDRVYTEAFF.

This clone was recorded a few times. The V gene is TRBV2, the J gene TRBJ1-4; no reliable D call. The V end lost 6 bases, the J end lost 5 bases, and 7 bases lay between the germline ends. Germline V gene data show CDR1 as SNHLY and CDR2 as FYNNEI. This CDR3 is 12 amino acids long. The CDR3 DNA reads TGTGCCAGCAGGGGAGGGAATGAAAAACTGTTTTTT. Encoded protein: CASRGGNEKLFF.

The rearrangement uses TRBV5-1 and TRBJ2-1; 10 nucleotides match TRBD2. Per germline, CDR1 SGHRS and CDR2 YFSETQ. The junction had 4 bases not matched to a gene; V was cut back by 4 bases and J by 0 bases. This CDR3 spans 16 amino acids. The CDR3 region has the DNA TGCGCCAGCAGCGGGACTAGCGCCTTCTCCTACAATGAGCAGTTCTTC. Encoded protein: CASSGTSAFSYNEQFF.

This clone was observed a handful of times. The V and J genes are TRBV15 and TRBJ1-2, with 7 bases identical to TRBD1. This CDR3 is built from 16 residues. Trimming took 3 bases from V and 2 from J; bases not matched to a gene: 9. The germline CDR1 and CDR2 sequences are LNHNV and YYDKDF (reference sequence). CDR3: CATSRMNRGLNYGYTF. The CDR3 DNA follows: TGTGCCACCAGCAGGATGAACAGGGGTTTAAACTATGGCTACACCTTC.

This chain uses TRBV18 with TRBJ1-1; no firm D call. The V end was cut by 4 bases, the J end by 3 bases, with 3 bases between. The germline gives CDR1 KGHSH, CDR2 LQKENI. The CDR3 sequence is 11 residues long. The CDR3 nucleotides read TGTGCCAGCTCACTCGACACTGAAGCTTTCTTT. Translated: CASSLDTEAFF.